These 4 T cell receptor beta chains were sequenced from one sample in a study of early T cells in non-severe SARS-CoV-2 infection. TCRdb redid the calling of the 5' RACE reads with MiXCR, one entry per CDR3 protein. The top ten clones hold just under 3% of a sample with roughly 64,000 distinct CDR3 sequences, over 9% of them seen once. The sample consisted of whole blood, taken at baseline. The receptors here all came from an adult who was a healthcare worker with PCR-confirmed SARS-CoV-2 infection or an uninfected control (not recorded which).

This sequence joins TRBV6-2 or TRBV6-3 and TRBJ2-7; D is uncertain. Germline V lookup: CDR1 MNHEY, CDR2 SVGEGT. Trimming shortened V by 2 bases and J by 7 bases, and 6 bases separated the two germline ends. CDR3 length: 11 amino acids. CDR3 coding DNA: TGTGCCAGCAGTTACCCACAAGAGCAGTACTTC. This gives the protein CASSYPQEQYF.

This clonotype was recorded a few times. The V gene is TRBV18, the J gene TRBJ2-7; 14 bases agree with TRBD2. V lost 3 bases to trimming and J lost 3 bases; unmatched junction nucleotides: 10. Germline V lookup: CDR1 KGHSH, CDR2 LQKENI. The CDR3 spans 18 residues. CDR3 DNA: TGTGCCAGCTCACCCCCCGGGACTAGCGGGAGCAGCCTCTACGAGCAGTACTTC. It encodes CASSPPGTSGSSLYEQYF.

There are a few counts of this clonotype. The chain carries TRBV5-1 and TRBJ2-1; TRBD2 matches 7 bases. This CDR3 spans 14 amino acids. Germline loops: CDR1 SGHRS, CDR2 YFSETQ. The trim removed 2 bases at V and 5 bases at J, leaving 4 bases unmatched. CDR3 coding DNA: TGCGCCAGCAGCTTAGCGGGGCTTGACAATGAGCAGTTCTTC. This translates into CASSLAGLDNEQFF.

This clonotype was observed a handful of times. The chain has TRBV18 and TRBJ2-2, with TRBD2 identical over 7 bases. The length of the CDR3 is 15 residues. From germline, CDR1 is KGHSH and CDR2 LQKENI. V shed 4 bases, J shed 2 bases, and the junction held 4 bases outside the gene matches. The CDR3 region is CASSLLAANTGELFF. For the CDR3, the DNA is TGTGCCAGCTCACTCCTAGCGGCCAACACCGGGGAGCTGTTTTTT.